This TCR beta chain was captured in a study of blood T cell repertoires in COVID-19. Per the original methods: Reference gene primers were amplified, and this amplification served to estimate nucleated cell counts. The table came from immunoSEQ multiplex PCR; TCRdb's copy has only in-frame clones and leaves some out. V and J calls and clone size are those listed in that table; D and trimming were worked out from the DNA. The data show about 190,000 clones, around 84% seen once. J was trimmed by 8 bases and V by 3 bases; bases with no gene match: 8. The V gene's germline CDR1 is LGHNA and CDR2 YNFKEQ. The CDR3 is made up of 15 amino acids.

The V gene is TRBV4-2, the J gene TRBJ2-1, with 9 nucleotides matching TRBD2. Sequenced material: peripheral blood. This TCR was sampled from a man between 25 and 39 years old with active or convalescent COVID-19. The CDR3 DNA is TGTGCCAGCAGCCAGGCTCTAGCGGGGCCTGATGAGCAGTTCTTC. Its translation is CASSQALAGPDEQFF.